This TCR beta chain originates from a study of CD8+CD57+ T cells in acquired aplastic anemia. Study-level findings and limits: Patients versus controls showed no significant CD8+ Simpson's diversity difference. The number of CD8+ CDR3 sequences shared by patients and controls was twenty-nine.

Genomic DNA provided the template from which TCR beta VDJ and CDR3 profiles were obtained. TCRdb fed the reads into MiXCR, producing one record per CDR3 protein. This sample has hundreds of thousands of distinct CDR3 sequences, with 55% to 65% found just once. The CDR3 covers 17 residues. Germline CDR1 is SGHVS and CDR2 is FQNEAQ. The germline V and J ends were trimmed by 0 bases and 0 bases, with 14 bases remaining between them. Worth noting for this clonotype: Its antigen is undetermined.

Sequenced: sorted CD4+, CD8+, or CD8+CD57+ T cells (not recorded which) from PBMCs. This clonotype was sampled from a human donor with severe aplastic anemia or a healthy control (not recorded which). V usage is TRBV7-8 and J usage is TRBJ1-2, with D perhaps TRBD1 (5 bases). The CDR3 bases are TGTGCCAGCAGCTTAGCTTACTGGGACTGGCCTAACTATGGCTACACCTTC. It encodes CASSLAYWDWPNYGYTF.